This is a list of T cell receptor beta chains from one sample in a study of shared clonotypes between healthy human individuals. The repertoire was sequenced with immunoSEQ multiplex PCR; TCRdb's copy has only in-frame clones and lacks some. Of some 530,000 clones in the sample, approximately 81% were seen once. The sequenced material came from PBMCs. The receptors come from a woman between 35 and 50 years old in good health. Some clones in this sample may be carry-over from other donors' samples. Both conserved end residues are part of each CDR3. D genes are given only for firm matches. Clone size is stated in some rows and not others, as once, few, many or a class when expanded.

V gene,clone size,D gene,J gene,CDR3 protein,CDR3 DNA
TRBV6-6,once,TRBD1,TRBJ2-7,CASSYGGQGVSEQYF,TGTGCCAGCAGTTACGGGGGACAGGGAGTGAGCGAGCAGTACTTC
TRBV13,once,TRBD1,TRBJ2-6,CASSPWTGTASGANVLTF,TGTGCCAGCAGCCCTTGGACAGGCACCGCCTCTGGGGCCAACGTCCTGACTTTC
TRBV2,-,-,TRBJ1-4,CASKRTDSTNEKLFF,TGTGCCAGCAAGCGGACAGATTCAACTAATGAAAAACTGTTTTTT
TRBV11-2,-,TRBD2,TRBJ2-1,CASSLALAELNEQFF,TGTGCCAGCAGCTTAGCACTAGCGGAACTAAATGAGCAGTTCTTC
TRBV4-1,-,TRBD1,TRBJ1-1,CASSQQDRDETEAFF,TGCGCCAGCAGCCAACAAGACAGGGATGAAACTGAAGCTTTCTTT
TRBV11-3,-,TRBD1,TRBJ2-5,CASSPGTGGKETQYF,TGTGCCAGCAGCCCCGGGACAGGGGGAAAGGAGACCCAGTACTTC
TRBV4-2,-,-,TRBJ1-4,CASSAQGQPFNEKLFF,TGTGCCAGCAGCGCACAGGGACAACCTTTTAATGAAAAACTGTTTTTT
TRBV11-2,once,-,TRBJ1-1,CASSGDENTEAFF,TGTGCCAGCAGCGGGGATGAAAACACTGAAGCTTTCTTT
TRBV7-2,-,TRBD1,TRBJ1-1,CASSLAWDRARFF,TGTGCCAGCAGCTTAGCGTGGGACAGGGCACGTTTCTTT
TRBV5-1,-,-,TRBJ1-1,CASSFGRDTEAFF,TGCGCCAGCAGCTTTGGCAGGGACACTGAAGCTTTCTTT
TRBV6-5,once,-,TRBJ2-7,CASRPIVAPLREQYF,TGTGCCAGCAGACCGATCGTAGCCCCCCTCCGCGAGCAGTACTTC
TRBV10-3,-,TRBD2,TRBJ2-7,CAISQTSGIYEQYF,TGTGCCATCAGCCAGACTAGCGGGATCTACGAGCAGTACTTC
TRBV5-4,-,TRBD1,TRBJ2-7,CASSLSGTGSYEQYF,TGTGCCAGCAGCTTGTCCGGGACAGGGTCCTACGAGCAGTACTTC
TRBV5-1,-,TRBD2,TRBJ2-5,CATGLAGGSQETQYF,TGCGCCACAGGACTAGCGGGAGGCTCCCAAGAGACCCAGTACTTC
TRBV11-2,few,-,TRBJ2-2,CASSLTTNTGELFF,TGTGCCAGCAGCTTGACCACGAACACCGGGGAGCTGTTTTTT
TRBV10-1,-,-,TRBJ2-3,CASSDVPLALGTDTQYF,TGCGCCAGCAGTGACGTTCCTCTAGCCTTAGGGACAGATACGCAGTATTTT
TRBV10-3,few,TRBD1,TRBJ1-5,CAISDQGGGSNQPQHF,TGTGCCATCAGTGACCAGGGGGGGGGAAGCAATCAGCCCCAGCATTTT
TRBV18,once,-,TRBJ2-7,CASSPAAQRALYEQYF,TGTGCCAGCTCACCAGCTGCCCAGCGGGCACTTTACGAGCAGTACTTC
TRBV5-1,-,-,TRBJ2-3,CASSLTDTQYF,TGCGCCAGCAGTTTAACAGATACGCAGTATTTT
TRBV7-7,few,-,TRBJ2-1,CASSLRAGSSYNEQFF,TGTGCTAGCAGCTTAAGGGCGGGGAGCTCCTACAATGAGCAGTTCTTC
TRBV11-1,-,-,TRBJ1-2,CASSTGRGGGYTF,TGTGCCAGCAGCACCGGACGGGGCGGCGGCTACACCTTC
TRBV6-5,many,TRBD1,TRBJ2-7,CASSRQGYEQYF,TGTGCCAGCAGTCGACAGGGCTACGAGCAGTACTTC